The 8 T cell receptor beta chains in this list originate from one sample, sequenced in a study of blood T cells in healthy people across ages. Next came a second PCR, run for about 6 to 11 cycles, which used a sample-barcoded 5' primer along with a J-beta primer mix. Each CDR3 protein is one row after TCRdb ran MiXCR on the 5' RACE reads. This table holds over a million distinct CDR3 sequences, approximately 60% found once. The material sequenced was blood. The receptors shown here come from a man between 18 and 29 years old in good health.

The V and J genes are TRBV24-1 and TRBJ2-1; perhaps TRBD1 as D (5 bases). Between the trimmed V and J ends, which lost 4 bases and 2 bases, there was a span of 11 bases. The V gene's germline CDR1 is KGHDR and CDR2 SFDVKD. The CDR3 totals 15 residues. The CDR3 region has the DNA TGTGCCACCAGTGAGGCGCAGGGTCCCTACAATGAGCAGTTCTTC. This gives the protein CATSEAQGPYNEQFF.

V and J are TRBV7-2 and TRBJ2-7; D gene unclear. This CDR3 comprises 15 residues. Germline CDR1 and CDR2: SGHTA and FQGNSA. V lost 5 bases, J lost 4 bases, and 18 bases lay in between. The DNA of the CDR3 is TGTGCCAGCAGCCCGGCGGTCTTTGCCCTGTACGAGCAGTACTTC. It codes for CASSPAVFALYEQYF.

V is TRBV7-9 and J is TRBJ2-3, with D hard to call. Trimming shortened V by 1 base and J by 4 bases, and 12 bases separated the two germline ends. Germline V gene data show CDR1 as SEHNR and CDR2 as FQNEAQ (reference sequence). The CDR3 spans 15 residues. CDR3 sequence reads: CASSLDTSVPDTQYF. The CDR3, as DNA: TGTGCCAGCAGCTTAGACACGTCGGTCCCAGATACGCAGTATTTT. Variable domain in full (rest from reference TRBV7-9 and TRBJ2-3): DTGVSQNPRHKITKRGQNVTFRCDPISEHNRLYWYRQTLGQGPEFLTYFQNEAQLEKSRLLSDRFSAERPKGSFSTLEIQRTEQGDSAMYLCASSLDTSVPDTQYFGPGTRLTVL.

This sequence joins TRBV27 and TRBJ1-2, with 7 bases identical to TRBD1. The germline CDR1 and CDR2 sequences are MNHEY and SMNVEV (reference sequence). This CDR3 comprises 13 residues. V gave up 5 bases and J gave up 4 bases; unmatched junction bases: 4. CDR3 sequence (DNA): TGTGCCAGCAGTACAGGGGCTACCTATGGCTACACCTTC. This codes for CASSTGATYGYTF.

The CDR3 nucleotides read TGTGCCGGCAGCAAACGGGGGGGCCATCAGCCCCAGCATTTT. As protein: CAGSKRGGHQPQHF. This chain connects TRBV21-1 to TRBJ1-5; the table's TRBD1 call for D was not verified on the DNA. TRBV21-1 is a documented pseudogene. The CDR3 has 14 amino acids.

In this sample, this clonotype turned up once. V gene TRBV7-2 combines with J gene TRBJ2-3; either TRBD1 or TRBD2 may supply D (5 bases each). The CDR3 consists of 14 residues. In germline, CDR1 is SGHTA, CDR2 FQGNSA. V dropped 5 bases and J dropped 6 bases, with 15 bases sitting between them. The DNA for the CDR3 is TGTGCCAGCAGCAAAACCGGGACCGGGGATACGCAGTATTTT. As protein: CASSKTGTGDTQYF.

The rearrangement links TRBV6-6 to TRBJ1-6; 8 bases fit TRBD1. This CDR3 comprises 12 residues. Germline lookup yields CDR1 MNHNY and CDR2 SVGAGI (reference sequence). With V trimmed by 2 bases and J by 16 bases, 4 bases remained unmatched. The DNA for the CDR3 is TGTGCCAGCAGTTACCGGGACAGGAATCTCCACTTT. It yields the protein CASSYRDRNLHF.

In its sample, this clonotype was seen a few times. This chain uses TRBV5-1 with TRBJ2-4, with D perhaps TRBD1 (5 bases). Germline V gene lookup returns CDR1 SGHRS and CDR2 YFSETQ. V was shortened by 2 bases and J by 5 bases, with 14 bases between the two germline ends. The CDR3 is 15 residues long. CDR3 in DNA: TGCGCCAGCAGCTTCGCAGGGTACGACGAAAACATTCAGTACTTC. As protein: CASSFAGYDENIQYF.